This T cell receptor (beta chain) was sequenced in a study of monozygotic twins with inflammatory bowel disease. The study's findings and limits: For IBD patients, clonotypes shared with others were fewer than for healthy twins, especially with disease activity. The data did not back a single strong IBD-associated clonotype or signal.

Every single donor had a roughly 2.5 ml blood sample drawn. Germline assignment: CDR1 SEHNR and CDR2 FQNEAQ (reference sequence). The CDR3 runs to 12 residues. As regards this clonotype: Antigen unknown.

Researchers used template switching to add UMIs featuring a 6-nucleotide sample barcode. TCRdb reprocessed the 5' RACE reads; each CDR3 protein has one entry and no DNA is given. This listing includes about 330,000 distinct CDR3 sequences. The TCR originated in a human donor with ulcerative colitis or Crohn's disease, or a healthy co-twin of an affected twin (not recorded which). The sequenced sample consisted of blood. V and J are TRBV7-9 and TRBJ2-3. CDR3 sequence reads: CASSLPPDTQYF.